This T cell receptor (beta chain) emerged from a study of response to subunit inactivated influenza vaccine. TCRdb ran MiXCR on the RT-PCR reads and lists one entry per CDR3 protein. Here the sample spans about 700,000 distinct CDR3 sequences, 13% to 15% being singletons. After removal of 3 bases from V and 1 base from J, the junction contained 3 bases not matched to a gene. This CDR3 is built from 16 residues. Germline CDR1 is SGHRS and CDR2 is YFSETQ. The sequence came from a man in his fifties or sixties who received an inactivated influenza vaccine. The J gene is TRBJ2-5, the V gene TRBV5-1; 13 bases are a match to TRBD2. The sequences come from PBMCs from blood, collected roughly 2 weeks before vaccination. CDR3 in amino acids: CASSWRLAGGQETQYF. CDR3 nucleotides: TGCGCCAGCAGCTGGAGACTAGCGGGGGGCCAAGAGACCCAGTACTTC.